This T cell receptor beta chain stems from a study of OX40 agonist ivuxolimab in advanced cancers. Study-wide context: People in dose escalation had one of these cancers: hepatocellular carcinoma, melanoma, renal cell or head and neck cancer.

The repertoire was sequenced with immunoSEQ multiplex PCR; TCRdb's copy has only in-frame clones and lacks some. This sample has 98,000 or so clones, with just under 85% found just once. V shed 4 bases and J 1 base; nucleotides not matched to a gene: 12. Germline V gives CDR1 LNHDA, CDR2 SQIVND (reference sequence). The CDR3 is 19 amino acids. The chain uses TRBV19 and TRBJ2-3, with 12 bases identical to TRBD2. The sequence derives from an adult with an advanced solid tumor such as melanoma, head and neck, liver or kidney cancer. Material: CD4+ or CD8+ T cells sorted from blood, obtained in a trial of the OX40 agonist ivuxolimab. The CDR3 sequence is CASSTLLAGGLTRTDTQYF. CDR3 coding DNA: TGTGCCAGTAGTACCTTACTAGCGGGGGGCCTTACTCGCACAGATACGCAGTATTTT.